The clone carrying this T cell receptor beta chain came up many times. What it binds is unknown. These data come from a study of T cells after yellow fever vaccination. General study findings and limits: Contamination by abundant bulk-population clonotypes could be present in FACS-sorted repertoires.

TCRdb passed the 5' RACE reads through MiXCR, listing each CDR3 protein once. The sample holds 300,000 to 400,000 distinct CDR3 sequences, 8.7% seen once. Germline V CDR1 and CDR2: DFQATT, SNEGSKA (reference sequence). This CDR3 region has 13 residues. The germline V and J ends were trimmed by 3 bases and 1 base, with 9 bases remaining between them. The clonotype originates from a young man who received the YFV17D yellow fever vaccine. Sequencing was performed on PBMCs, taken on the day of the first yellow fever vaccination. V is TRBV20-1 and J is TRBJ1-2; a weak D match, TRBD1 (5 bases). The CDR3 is CSASLGGNYGYTF. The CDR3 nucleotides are TGCAGTGCTAGCCTGGGGGGTAACTATGGCTACACCTTC.